Listed below are T cell receptor beta chains from one sample, sequenced in a study of T cell clonotyping in hematopoietic cell transplantation. Clones were sequenced by immunoSEQ multiplex PCR, and TCRdb holds only the in-frame ones, with some missing. The sample records over 15,000 clones, approximately 77% being singletons. The specimen was peripheral blood mononuclear cells, collected before stem cell transplant. These receptors originate from a man in his 60s with acute myeloid leukemia. Some clones in this sample may be carry-over from other donors' samples. The CDR3 runs from the conserved cysteine through the conserved F or W.

TRBV7-6,TRBJ1-1,CASSSTENTEAFF
TRBV7-9,TRBJ2-2,CASIIGPVNTGELFF
TRBV5-4,TRBJ2-5,CASSGGLTSGGGETQYF
TRBV19,TRBJ2-7,CASSIAAGTYEQYF
TRBV5-1,TRBJ2-3,CASRGGQTPGTQYF
TRBV6-5,TRBJ1-5,CASSWGGNQPQHF
TRBV9,TRBJ2-5,CASSVEASGGLAQYF
TRBV7-2,TRBJ2-5,CASGEGAQYF
TRBV5-4,TRBJ2-7,CASSLGGTNTYEQYF
TRBV11-3,TRBJ2-1,CASSLPSGDRNNEQFF
TRBV7-8,TRBJ1-3,CASSPQGGSGNTIYF
TRBV6-5,TRBJ2-7,CASSSQGTYEQYF
TRBV4-3,TRBJ2-2,CASSPRGPPQTGELFF
TRBV5-1,TRBJ2-3,CASSLASPGTDTQYF
TRBV6-6,TRBJ1-1,CASSSETGENTEAFF
TRBV4-1,TRBJ1-5,CASSQDGGLRQPQHF
TRBV7-2,TRBJ2-7,CASSSWTGSSYEQYF
TRBV9,TRBJ2-7,CASSPDSGTNYEQYF
TRBV6-1,TRBJ1-1,CASSEGGFGGTEAFF
TRBV7-9,TRBJ1-1,CASSPAASEAFF
TRBV7-9,TRBJ2-2,CASSTPTGELFF
TRBV7-2,TRBJ1-3,CASSLFRTAGNTIYF
TRBV6-5,TRBJ1-2,CASSSETGTGNYGYTF
TRBV28,TRBJ1-5,CASKWTGGSPTQHF
TRBV28,TRBJ2-1,CASSLSGVLWNEQFF
TRBV30,TRBJ1-1,CAWSVTQEAFF
TRBV13,TRBJ2-7,CASSWTSDEQYF
TRBV12-5,TRBJ1-1,CASGLGVVPAVRWSGNTEAFF
TRBV27,TRBJ1-5,CASNRRGYSNQPQHF
TRBV28,TRBJ1-5,CASSLNKQPQHF
TRBV7-6,TRBJ2-7,CASSQWQGISEQYF
TRBV28,TRBJ2-7,CASSTTGGSYEQYF
TRBV6-1,TRBJ1-5,CASSEERQPQHF
TRBV9,TRBJ1-1,CASSVAINTEAFF
TRBV19,TRBJ1-2,CASANTGYGYTF
TRBV2,NA,CASSGGTALYEQYF
TRBV5-4,TRBJ1-2,CASSLDRATGYTF
TRBV21-1,TRBJ2-4,CASSKVPSGGAKNIQYF
TRBV19,TRBJ1-4,CASSIASQTGSYEKLFF
TRBV5-1,TRBJ1-1,CASSLGAGNTEAFF
TRBV6-5,TRBJ2-5,CASSYGPGGRWETQYF
TRBV7-2,TRBJ2-5,CASSLWSGRTETQYF
TRBV7-9,TRBJ2-7,CASRPPKTYEQYF
TRBV27,TRBJ2-1,CASSFGAASGEQFF
TRBV11-3,TRBJ2-5,CASSFGQGEGETQYF
TRBV7-3,TRBJ2-3,CASSPGLAETDTQYF
TRBV19,TRBJ1-6,CASSDRNNSPLHF
TRBV7-9,TRBJ1-1,CASSILNTEAFF
TRBV5-1,TRBJ2-7,CASSFWEGLEQYF
TRBV6-1,TRBJ2-1,CASIPGLAGRNEQFF
TRBV6-1,TRBJ2-7,CASSEAYEKQYF
TRBV9,TRBJ1-6,CASSVGTGNRYSPLHF
TRBV9,TRBJ2-3,CASSVTSGGSADTQYF
TRBV30,TRBJ2-1,CAWSVGGDNEQFF
TRBV30,TRBJ2-3,CAWIRDFSSDTQYF
TRBV7-8,TRBJ2-5,CASSLKRVQETQYF
TRBV25-1,TRBJ1-2,CASSEFGFHRRVTF
TRBV4-3,TRBJ2-7,CASSQDLASEQYF
TRBV19,TRBJ2-2,CASSSGTPGTGELFF
TRBV9,TRBJ1-5,CASSVASNQPQHF